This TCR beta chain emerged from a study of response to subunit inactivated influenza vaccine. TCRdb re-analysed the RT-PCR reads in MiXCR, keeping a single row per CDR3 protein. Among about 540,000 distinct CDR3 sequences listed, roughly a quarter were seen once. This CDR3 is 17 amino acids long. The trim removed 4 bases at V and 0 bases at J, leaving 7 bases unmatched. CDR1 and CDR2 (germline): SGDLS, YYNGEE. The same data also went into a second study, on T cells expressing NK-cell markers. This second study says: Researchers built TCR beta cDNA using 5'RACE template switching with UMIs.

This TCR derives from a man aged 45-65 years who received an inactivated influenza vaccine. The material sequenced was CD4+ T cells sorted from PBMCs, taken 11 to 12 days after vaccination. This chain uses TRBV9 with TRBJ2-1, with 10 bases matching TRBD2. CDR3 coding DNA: TGTGCCAGCAGCAGACTAGCGGGTCCCGGCTCCTACAATGAGCAGTTCTTC. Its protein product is CASSRLAGPGSYNEQFF. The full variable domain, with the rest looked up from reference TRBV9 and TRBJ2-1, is DSGVTQTPKHLITATGQRVTLRCSPRSGDLSVYWYQQSLDQGLQFLIQYYNGEERAKGNILERFSAQQFPDLHSELNLSSLELGDSALYFCASSRLAGPGSYNEQFFGPGTRLTVL.